A selection of T cell receptor beta chains follows, all from one sample in a study of T-cell reconstitution after alpha-beta-depleted transplantation in children. In TCRdb, the PCR reads were re-called with MiXCR into one record per CDR3 protein. The sample records approximately 300,000 distinct CDR3 sequences, around 7.3% being singletons. This specimen was peripheral blood, taken 360 days after TCRalphabeta/CD19-depleted stem cell transplant. The receptors originated from a female patient aged 2-10 years who had a stem cell transplant for Fanconi anemia, so the T cells may come from the graft donor. The CDR3 runs from the conserved cysteine through the conserved F or W. D genes are given only for firm matches. Expanded clones get a size class; other rows say once, few or many, or leave the size out.

>TRBJ1-1|many|TRBV4-1|-
TGCGCCAGCAGCCAAGTAGGTTCGGGGCCAACTAACACTGAAGCTTTCTTT
CASSQVGSGPTNTEAFF
>TRBJ1-1|few|TRBV15|-
TGTGCCACCAGCAGAGATGGTTGGGGATTTGAAGCTTTCTTT
CATSRDGWGFEAFF
>TRBJ1-2|-|TRBV5-1|-
TGCGCCAGCACCCCGGACAACTATGGCTACACCTTC
CASTPDNYGYTF
>TRBJ2-2|many|TRBV29-1|TRBD2
TGCAGCGTCGGGGGACTAGCGGGGCCGAACACCGGGGAGCTGTTTTTT
CSVGGLAGPNTGELFF
>TRBJ2-5|-|TRBV28|-
TGTGCCAGCAGTTTATATCAGGGGTCCCAAGAGACCCAGTACTTC
CASSLYQGSQETQYF
>TRBJ1-5|few|TRBV28|-
TGTGCCAGCGGTTGGGCAGTTAGTAATCAGCCCCAGCATTTT
CASGWAVSNQPQHF
>TRBJ2-7|few|TRBV6-5|TRBD1
TGTGCCAGCAGTTACCTCCTCAGACAGGGGGCCGAGCAGTACTTC
CASSYLLRQGAEQYF
>TRBJ2-5|many|TRBV20-1|-
TGCAGTGCTAGAGATGCAAAGACCCAGTACTTC
CSARDAKTQYF
>TRBJ2-5|-|TRBV7-6|-
TGTGCCAGCAGCGATTGGGACGGCCAAGAGACCCAGTACTTC
CASSDWDGQETQYF
>TRBJ2-2|many|TRBV20-1|-
TGCAGTGCCGGGCATTTGAACACCGGGGAGCTGTTTTTT
CSAGHLNTGELFF
>TRBJ2-4|few|TRBV28|TRBD1
TGTGCCAGCCCAGTTAACCCTTCGACAGGGCTTGCCAAAAACATTCAGTACTTC
CASPVNPSTGLAKNIQYF
>TRBJ2-3|many|TRBV10-2|TRBD2
TGCGCCGGGACTAGCGGGGGGGGCACAGATACGCAGTATTTT
CAGTSGGGTDTQYF
>TRBJ2-1|few|TRBV19|-
TGTGCCAGTAGTACAGAGGCAGATTACAATGAGCAGTTCTTC
CASSTEADYNEQFF
>TRBJ2-3|many|TRBV12-3/TRBV12-4|TRBD1
TGTGCCAGCAGTTTAGAGGGACAGGTGGGGGTCACAGATACGCAGTATTTT
CASSLEGQVGVTDTQYF
>TRBJ2-5|many|TRBV7-9|-
TGTGCCAGCAGCTTAGGACATTCTAAGTACTTC
CASSLGHSKYF
>TRBJ2-2|many|TRBV5-1|-
TGCGCCAGGGAGGACAGCTGGAACACCGGGGAGCTGTTTTTT
CAREDSWNTGELFF
>TRBJ1-1|-|TRBV19|TRBD1
TGTGCCAGTAGTATGGATGGACAGGGGGAAACTTTCTTT
CASSMDGQGETFF
>TRBJ2-5|few|TRBV3-1|-
TGTGCCAGCAGCCAAAGGGCTATCAGAGAGACCCAGTACTTC
CASSQRAIRETQYF
>TRBJ1-4|many|TRBV20-1|TRBD1
TGCAGTGCTAGAGATTGGAGACAGGGGAATGAAAAACTGTTTTTT
CSARDWRQGNEKLFF
>TRBJ2-1|many|TRBV6-4|TRBD2
TGTGCCAGCAGTGAATTCTCGACTAGCGGGCCAAATGAGCAGTTCTTC
CASSEFSTSGPNEQFF
>TRBJ2-2|-|TRBV6-2/TRBV6-3|TRBD1
TGTGCCAGCAGACCAACCGGGACAGGGGTAACCGGGGAGCTGTTTTTT
CASRPTGTGVTGELFF
>TRBJ2-2|few|TRBV5-8|-
TGTGCCAGCAGCTTGTTGCAAGCCGGGGAGCTGTTTTTT
CASSLLQAGELFF
>TRBJ2-5|many|TRBV12-3/TRBV12-4|TRBD2
TGTGCCAGCAGCCTACTAGCGGGGGCTCCCGAGACCCAGTACTTC
CASSLLAGAPETQYF
>TRBJ2-1|many|TRBV13|-
TGTGCCAGCGGACCGGGACACCACGATGAGCAGTTCTTC
CASGPGHHDEQFF
>TRBJ1-1|-|TRBV27|TRBD1
TGTGCCAGCGTATTATCCTCAGGGGGACGCGGCAGCAACACTGAAGCTTTCTTT
CASVLSSGGRGSNTEAFF
>TRBJ2-3|many|TRBV5-1|TRBD1
TGCGCCAGCAGCATGGGACAGCACACAGATACGCAGTATTTT
CASSMGQHTDTQYF
>TRBJ2-7|many|TRBV25-1|-
TGTGCCAGCACCGTCTTTTTTTGGATTCGGTCGGGGGAGCAGTACTTC
CASTVFFWIRSGEQYF
>TRBJ1-4|-|TRBV15|-
TGTGCCACCAGCCCAGGAGAGGAGGGGCTTAATGAAAAACTGTTTTTT
CATSPGEEGLNEKLFF
>TRBJ1-1|many|TRBV7-9|-
TGTGCCAGCCAAGACAGTTCTGAAGCTTTCTTT
CASQDSSEAFF
>TRBJ2-3|-|TRBV6-1|TRBD2
TGTGCCGTCAGGGGCGGTGGGACTAGCGAGTATTTT
CAVRGGGTSEYF
>TRBJ2-7|many|TRBV11-2|TRBD1
TGTGCCAGCAGCTTAGACAGGGGGCTGATCGAACAGTACTTC
CASSLDRGLIEQYF
>TRBJ2-2|-|TRBV27|-
TGTGCCAGCAGTTCCCTCGCGGGTGCGGCCGGGGAGCTGTTTTTT
CASSSLAGAAGELFF
>TRBJ1-4|-|TRBV18|TRBD1
TGTGCCAGCTCATCAGGGGGAGAAAAACTGTTTTTT
CASSSGGEKLFF
>TRBJ2-3|many|TRBV15|-
TGTGCCACCAGCATTTTTCAAATGGGCAGCACAGATACGCAGTATTTT
CATSIFQMGSTDTQYF